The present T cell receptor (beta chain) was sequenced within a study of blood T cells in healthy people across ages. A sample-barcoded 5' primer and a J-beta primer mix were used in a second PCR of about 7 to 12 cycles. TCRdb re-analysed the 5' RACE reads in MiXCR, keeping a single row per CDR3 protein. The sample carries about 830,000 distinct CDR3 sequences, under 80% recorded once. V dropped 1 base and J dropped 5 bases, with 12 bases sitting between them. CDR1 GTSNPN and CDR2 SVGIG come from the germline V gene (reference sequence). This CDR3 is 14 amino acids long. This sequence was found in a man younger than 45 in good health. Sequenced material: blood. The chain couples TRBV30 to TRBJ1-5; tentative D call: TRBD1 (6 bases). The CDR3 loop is CAWSGGPGDQPQHF. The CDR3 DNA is TGTGCCTGGAGTGGAGGGCCAGGGGATCAGCCCCAGCATTTT.